The T cell receptor (beta chain) under discussion was sequenced for a study of cytomegalovirus exposure and HLA in healthy donors. The CDR3 loop spans 15 amino acids. Trimming cost V 3 bases and J 2 bases; bases outside gene matches: 7. CDR1 and CDR2 from the germline V gene are SGHTS and YDEGEE. The study ran its PCR with 60 Vbeta and 13 Jbeta primers. The protocol was immunoSEQ multiplex PCR, while the TCRdb copy is restricted to in-frame clones and leaves out a portion. The repertoire holds around 190,000 clones, with around three quarters as singletons. J is TRBJ1-2 and V is TRBV5-8; the match to TRBD1 covers 7 bases. The source of this sequence is a woman aged 25 to 45 in good health and CMV-seropositive. The sample comprised PBMCs. CDR3 bases: TGTGCCAGCAGCTGGGGACAGCCAGTCAACTATGGCTACACCTTC. The encoded protein is CASSWGQPVNYGYTF.